This entry lists 23 T cell receptor beta chains sequenced from one sample in a study of post-analysis software for immune sequencing data (dated by TCRdb to the mid-2010s). Overall results and qualifications from the work: Significantly higher frequencies in patients than in controls were found for about 5 TRBV segments, including TRBV5-6, TRBV5-1 and TRBV20-1.

The method was PCR. TCRdb names Illumina HiSeq 2500 as the instrument used. Unique molecular identifiers were incorporated into TCR beta cDNA libraries to reduce PCR and sequencing biases. TCRdb reworked the public reads: Q25 trimming with fastp, MiXCR clone assembly, productive beta chains retained. Every entry covers one CDR3 protein and lists the most common genes and DNA from its rows. For this sample there are 820,000 or so distinct CDR3 sequences; approximately 53% appear just once. The ten top clones hold approximately 4.4% of the sample. Antigen specificity for these receptors is unknown. Sample: blood. These receptor sequences come from a girl aged 5-17 years with multiple sclerosis.

V is TRBV5-1 and J is TRBJ2-7; TRBD2 matches at 16 bases. This CDR3 region has 16 residues. Germline values: CDR1 SGHRS, CDR2 YFSETQ. V was clipped by 4 bases and J by 5 bases; unmatched bases: 6. As DNA, the CDR3 is TGCGCCAGCAGCGAGGGACTAGCGGGAGGGGTCCACGAGCAGTACTTC. Translated: CASSEGLAGGVHEQYF.

This clonotype was recorded a few times. The chain employs TRBV29-1 and TRBJ1-2; 10 positions match TRBD1. V shed 4 bases, J shed 4 bases, and the junction held 0 bases outside the gene matches. The V gene's germline CDR1 is SQVTM and CDR2 ANQGSEA. This CDR3 region has 12 residues. The CDR3 protein is CSVGQGAYGYTF. The CDR3 nucleotides are TGCAGCGTTGGACAGGGGGCCTATGGCTACACCTTC.

The sample holds a few counts of this clonotype. The chain combines TRBV9 with TRBJ2-5, with D possibly being TRBD1 (6 bases). The tail of the sequence fits TRBJ2-7 better, so the J call may be wrong. The CDR3 length is 15 residues. The germline V gene has CDR1 SGDLS and CDR2 YYNGEE. The CDR3: CASSPRLGQYDEQYF. DNA of the CDR3: TGTGCCAGCAGCCCTCGATTAGGACAGTACGACGAGCAGTACTTC.

The V and J genes are TRBV7-9 and TRBJ2-1; D is undetermined. This CDR3 region has 15 residues. The V end lost 5 bases, the J end lost 3 bases, and 14 bases lay between the germline ends. Germline values: CDR1 SEHNR, CDR2 FQNEAQ (reference sequence). CDR3 DNA sequence: TGTGCCAGCAGCCCCGCGGTCGGAAGCTACAATGAGCAGTTCTTC. It translates to CASSPAVGSYNEQFF.

This chain connects TRBV6-5 to TRBJ2-1; D gene unclear. Trimming left V 8 bases short and J 10 bases short, with 12 bases between. CDR1 and CDR2 from the germline V gene are MNHEY and SVGAGI. This CDR3 has 11 residues. CDR3 nucleotides: TGTGCCAGCGTCGGCCCCAGGGAGCAGTTCTTC. Protein product: CASVGPREQFF.

The chain joins TRBV7-9 to TRBJ2-1; TRBD1 matches at 9 bases. This CDR3 region has 16 residues. The trim removed 5 bases at V and 9 bases at J, leaving 14 bases unmatched. Germline loops: CDR1 SEHNR, CDR2 FQNEAQ (reference sequence). CDR3 sequence (DNA): TGTGCCAGCAGCACGGACAGGGGCCTCGAAAACACTGAGCAGTTCTTC. This translates into CASSTDRGLENTEQFF.

This clonotype was found a few times. The J gene is TRBJ1-1, the V gene TRBV29-1; D is undetermined. Germline values: CDR1 SQVTM, CDR2 ANQGSEA. The CDR3 covers 13 residues. The V end was cut by 2 bases, the J end by 0 bases, with 7 bases between. The CDR3 sequence is CSVERWMNTEAFF. The CDR3 DNA reads TGCAGCGTTGAAAGGTGGATGAACACTGAAGCTTTCTTT. Looking up the rest from reference TRBV29-1 and TRBJ1-1 gives the full variable domain: SAVISQKPSRDICQRGTSLTIQCQVDSQVTMMFWYRQQPGQSLTLIATANQGSEATYESGFVIDKFPISRPNLTFSTLTVSNMSPEDSSIYLCSVERWMNTEAFFGQGTRLTVV.

The rearrangement uses TRBV5-1 and TRBJ2-1; 7 bases align to TRBD1. The CDR3 contains 18 residues. Germline assignment: CDR1 SGHRS and CDR2 YFSETQ. Losses at the gene ends were 3 bases for V and 4 bases for J; bases not matched to a gene: 16. The CDR3 protein is CASSSPGPDRAFYNEQFF. The CDR3 nucleotides are TGCGCCAGCAGCTCCCCCGGACCCGACAGGGCCTTTTACAATGAGCAGTTCTTC.

This sequence joins TRBV20-1 and TRBJ2-5, with a weak D call TRBD2 (5 bases). This CDR3 comprises 13 residues. CDR1 DFQATT and CDR2 SNEGSKA come from the germline V gene (reference sequence). Trimming took 3 bases from V and 11 from J, leaving 19 bases between them. CDR3 sequence reads: CSASRGYAYVQYF. CDR3 bases: TGCAGTGCTAGCAGAGGGTACGCCTACGTGCAGTACTTC.

The chain couples TRBV20-1 to TRBJ2-5, with 11 bases identical to TRBD2. Looked up from germline, CDR1 is DFQATT and CDR2 is SNEGSKA (reference sequence). The length of the CDR3 is 18 residues. V shed 2 bases and J 5 bases; nucleotides not matched to a gene: 16. The CDR3 sequence is CSARITPISSGRVETQYF. The CDR3 nucleotides are TGCAGTGCTAGAATAACACCGATCAGTAGCGGGAGGGTGGAGACCCAGTACTTC.

The CDR3: CASSENGITYNEQFF. CDR3 DNA: TGTGCCAGCAGCGAAAACGGGATCACCTACAATGAGCAGTTCTTC. The chain carries TRBV6-6 and TRBJ2-1, with D possibly matching TRBD2 (5 bases). CDR1 and CDR2 (germline): MNHNY, SVGAGI (reference sequence). Trimming stripped 6 bases from V and 2 bases from J, with 14 bases between. CDR3 length: 15 residues.

In this sample, this clonotype turned up a few times. This chain uses TRBV20-1 with TRBJ2-5, with a weak D call TRBD1 (5 bases). CDR1 and CDR2 (germline): DFQATT, SNEGSKA (reference sequence). The CDR3 loop spans 12 amino acids. V was shortened by 6 bases and J by 6 bases, with 14 bases between the two germline ends. For the CDR3, the DNA is TGCAGTGCCGCCCGGACAAGGCAGACCCAGTACTTC. Translation: CSAARTRQTQYF.

The chain joins TRBV5-1 to TRBJ2-1; 9 positions match TRBD1. This CDR3 comprises 15 residues. Germline CDR1 is SGHRS and CDR2 is YFSETQ. The ends lost 2 bases at V and 5 bases at J; junction bases unmatched: 5. The CDR3: CASSLDRGANNEQFF. The CDR3 coding sequence is TGCGCCAGCAGCTTAGACAGGGGGGCCAACAATGAGCAGTTCTTC.

The CDR3 loop reads CASSETDRPYEQYF. CDR3 sequence (DNA): TGCGCCAGCAGTGAGACCGATCGCCCTTACGAGCAGTACTTC. The chain combines TRBV10-1 with TRBJ2-7, with unresolved D. V lost 2 bases and J 4 bases, leaving 12 bases between the germline ends. Looked up from germline, CDR1 is WNHNN and CDR2 is SYGVQD (reference sequence). This CDR3 is 14 amino acids long.

The chain couples TRBV7-2 to TRBJ2-5; D gene uncertain. The CDR3 length is 14 residues. The germline V gene encodes CDR1 SGHTA and CDR2 FQGNSA. V lost 4 bases to trimming and J lost 4 bases, with 13 bases between them. The chain's CDR3 is CASSSARATETQYF. CDR3 bases: TGTGCCAGCAGCTCCGCCCGGGCCACAGAGACCCAGTACTTC.

The V call is TRBV9, the J call TRBJ2-4; 7 bases agree with TRBD1. V lost 3 bases to trimming and J lost 6 bases; unmatched junction nucleotides: 3. This CDR3 region has 13 residues. CDR1 is SGDLS and CDR2 is YYNGEE in the germline V gene. The CDR3 DNA reads TGTGCCAGCAGCGGGGACAGACGAAACATTCAGTACTTC. Translated: CASSGDRRNIQYF.

The chain employs TRBV5-1 and TRBJ2-3, with D perhaps given as TRBD1 or TRBD2 (5 bases each). The CDR3 has 16 residues. The ends were cut back, 4 bases at V and 2 bases at J, with 17 bases in the middle. CDR1 is SGHRS, CDR2 YFSETQ, per germline. CDR3 nucleotide sequence: TGCGCCAGCAGCGTGGGTTTGGGGGAATTCACAGATACGCAGTATTTT. Encoded protein: CASSVGLGEFTDTQYF.

This chain joins TRBV12-3 or TRBV12-4 and TRBJ2-3, with 8 bases that match TRBD1. V dropped 0 bases and J dropped 2; count of bases not matched to a gene: 4. The CDR3 sequence is 16 residues long. DNA of the CDR3: TGTGCCAGCAGTTTAGCCCGACAGGGGTACACAGATACGCAGTATTTT. Translating it yields CASSLARQGYTDTQYF.

V is TRBV29-1 and J is TRBJ2-1, with D perhaps TRBD2 (6 bases). The CDR3 loop spans 15 amino acids. Per germline, CDR1 SQVTM and CDR2 ANQGSEA. V gave up 6 bases and J gave up 6 bases, with 21 bases separating them. CDR3 protein: CSVSPRGSGLNEQFF. The CDR3 nucleotides are TGCAGCGTCAGCCCCCGCGGTAGCGGACTCAATGAGCAGTTCTTC.

As for this clonotype: In this CDR3 the conserved last residue, phenylalanine or tryptophan, is missing, so a read error is likely. V gene TRBV6-1 combines with J gene TRBJ2-1; TRBD2 aligns across 10 bases. Germline V gives CDR1 MNHNS, CDR2 SASEGT. The junction had 9 bases not matched to a gene; V was cut back by 6 bases and J by 7 bases. The CDR3 loop spans 15 amino acids. The CDR3 sequence: CASRRPSGGRNEQFV. The CDR3, as DNA: TGTGCCAGCAGGCGGCCTAGCGGGGGTAGGAATGAGCAGTTCGTC.

This clonotype turned up a few times. The chain has TRBV5-1 and TRBJ2-7; D uncertain. CDR1 and CDR2 from the germline V gene are SGHRS and YFSETQ. Trimming took off 5 bases at V and 5 bases at J, with 8 bases between the two ends. The CDR3 has 11 amino acids. The CDR3 bases are TGCGCCAGCAGACACAGCCACGAGCAGTACTTC. Its translation is CASRHSHEQYF.

This clonotype occurred a few times. The chain uses TRBV10-3 and TRBJ2-5, with 9 positions matching TRBD1. The closer fit of TRBJ2-7 to the DNA end suggests the J call may be wrong. The germline CDR1 and CDR2 sequences are ENHRY and SYGVKD. The length of the CDR3 is 15 residues. The CDR3 here is CAISESMDRGGEQYF. The CDR3, as DNA: TGTGCCATCAGTGAGTCGATGGACAGGGGAGGCGAGCAGTACTTC.

This CDR3 is CASSLFAGGPNNEQFF. The CDR3 bases are TGCGCCAGCAGCTTGTTTGCGGGAGGGCCGAACAATGAGCAGTTCTTC. The V and J genes are TRBV5-1 and TRBJ2-1; TRBD2 aligns across 9 bases. CDR1 and CDR2 (germline): SGHRS, YFSETQ. V gave up 1 base and J gave up 5 bases; unmatched junction bases: 7. This CDR3 is built from 16 residues.